This record covers a single TCR beta chain. The sample originates from a study of Ad26.COV2.S vaccination and SARS-CoV-2 variants. Using immunoSEQ multiplex PCR, the repertoire was profiled, and TCRdb retains in-frame clones only, with some absent. In the table there are 300,000 to 350,000 clones, almost 90% of which are singletons. Treatment: some 19 received Ad26.COV2.S at low or high dose, single or two shots; about 5 received placebo; per-sample allocation not given. Day 63 after the first injection of vaccine or placebo was the sampling time. CDR1 SGHVS and CDR2 FQNEAQ come from the germline V gene. CDR3 length: 15 residues. The V segment lost 3 bases and the J segment 8 bases; nucleotides outside the gene matches: 8.

The chain joins TRBV7-8 to TRBJ1-4; 8 bases agree with TRBD1. The sample here was peripheral blood, taken in a trial of Ad26.COV2.S vaccine versus placebo. This sequence was found in a person aged 18-60 years who received the Ad26.COV2.S COVID-19 vaccine or a placebo. The CDR3, as DNA: TGTGCCAGCAGCTTCCAGGGGGCTGGTGGGGAAAAACTGTTTTTT. Amino acid sequence: CASSFQGAGGEKLFF.